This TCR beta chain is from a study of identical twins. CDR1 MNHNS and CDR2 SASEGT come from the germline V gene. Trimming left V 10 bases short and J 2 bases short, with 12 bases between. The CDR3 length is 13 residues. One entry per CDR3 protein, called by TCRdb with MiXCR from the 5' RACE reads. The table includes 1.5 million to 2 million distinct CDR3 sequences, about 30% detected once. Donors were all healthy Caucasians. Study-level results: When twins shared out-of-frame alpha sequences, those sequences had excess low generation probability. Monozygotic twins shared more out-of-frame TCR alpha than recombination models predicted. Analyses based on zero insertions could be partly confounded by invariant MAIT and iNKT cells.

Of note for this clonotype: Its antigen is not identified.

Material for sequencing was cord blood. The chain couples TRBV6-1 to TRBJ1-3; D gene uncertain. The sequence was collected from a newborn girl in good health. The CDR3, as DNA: TGTGCCACCGCGACGCTAACTGGAAACACCATATATTTT. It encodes CATATLTGNTIYF.